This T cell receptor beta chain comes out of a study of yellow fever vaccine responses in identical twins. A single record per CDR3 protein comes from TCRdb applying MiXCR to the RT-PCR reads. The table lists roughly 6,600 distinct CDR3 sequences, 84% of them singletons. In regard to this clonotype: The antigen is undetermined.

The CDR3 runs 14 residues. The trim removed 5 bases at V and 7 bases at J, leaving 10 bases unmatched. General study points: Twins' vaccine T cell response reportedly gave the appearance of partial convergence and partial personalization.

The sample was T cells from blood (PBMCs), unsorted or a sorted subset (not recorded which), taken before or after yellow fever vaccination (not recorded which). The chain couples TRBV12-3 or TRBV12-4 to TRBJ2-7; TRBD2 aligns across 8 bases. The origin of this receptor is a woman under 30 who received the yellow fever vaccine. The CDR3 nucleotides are TGTGCCAGCAGTCCAACTAGCGGATCGTTAGAGCAGTACTTC. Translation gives CASSPTSGSLEQYF.